This T cell receptor (beta chain) was recovered during a study of cytomegalovirus exposure and HLA in healthy donors. Study outcomes and limitations: Presence/absence analysis assumed near-uniform sequencing depth across donors. Common viral pathogens seemed to be connected with several of the most significant clusters, according to a later analysis.

Note on this clone: Its antigen is not identified.

The CDR3 spans 14 residues. Germline CDR1 and CDR2: MDHEN and SYDVKM. V was cut by 4 bases and J by 10 bases, with 19 bases left in between. The PCR was carried out with 60 Vbeta primers and 13 Jbeta primers. Generated by immunoSEQ multiplex PCR, the TCRdb table keeps only in-frame clones and is missing some. Counted here are roughly 160,000 clones, about four fifths occurring once; the ten biggest clones make up roughly 7.7%. The V and J genes are TRBV28 and TRBJ1-1; TRBD1 might be the D (6 bases). Material for sequencing was PBMCs. The TCR sequence derives from a woman in her 30s in good health and CMV-seropositive. CDR3 loop: CASSSGTSLSSAFF. The CDR3 region has the DNA TGTGCCAGCAGTTCCGGGACATCCCTATCTTCAGCTTTCTTT. Using reference TRBV28 and TRBJ1-1 for the parts outside the CDR3, the full variable domain is DVKVTQSSRYLVKRTGEKVFLECVQDMDHENMFWYRQDPGLGLRLIYFSYDVKMKEKGDIPEGYSVSREKKERFSLILESASTNQTSMYLCASSSGTSLSSAFFGQGTRLTVV.